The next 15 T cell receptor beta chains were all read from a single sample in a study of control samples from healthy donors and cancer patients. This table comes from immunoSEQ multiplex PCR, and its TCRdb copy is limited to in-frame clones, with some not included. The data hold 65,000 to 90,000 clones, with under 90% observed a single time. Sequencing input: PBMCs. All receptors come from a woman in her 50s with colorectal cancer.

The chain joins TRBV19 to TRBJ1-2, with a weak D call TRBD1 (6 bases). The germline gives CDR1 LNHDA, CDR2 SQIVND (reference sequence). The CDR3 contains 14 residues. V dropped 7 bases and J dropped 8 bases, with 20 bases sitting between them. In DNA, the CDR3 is TGTGCCAGTACCCAGGGGACATACAGCGGAGGCTACACCTTC. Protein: CASTQGTYSGGYTF.

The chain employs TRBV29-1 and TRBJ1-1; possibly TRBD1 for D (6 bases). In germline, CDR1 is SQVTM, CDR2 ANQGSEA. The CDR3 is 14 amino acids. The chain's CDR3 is CSFRQVSLETEAFF. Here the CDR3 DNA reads TGCAGTTTTAGACAGGTGTCCCTCGAAACTGAAGCTTTCTTT. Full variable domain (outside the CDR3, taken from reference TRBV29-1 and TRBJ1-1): SAVISQKPSRDICQRGTSLTIQCQVDSQVTMMFWYRQQPGQSLTLIATANQGSEATYESGFVIDKFPISRPNLTFSTLTVSNMSPEDSSIYLCSFRQVSLETEAFFGQGTRLTVV.

The CDR3 loop is CASSERGYEQFF. For the CDR3, the DNA is TGTGCCAGCAGTGAAAGGGGATATGAGCAGTTCTTC. The rearrangement uses TRBV2 and TRBJ2-1, with a possible D match to TRBD1 (5 bases). The CDR3 consists of 12 residues. Per the germline V gene, CDR1 is SNHLY and CDR2 is FYNNEI. Between the trimmed V and J ends, which lost 2 bases and 8 bases, there was a span of 7 bases.

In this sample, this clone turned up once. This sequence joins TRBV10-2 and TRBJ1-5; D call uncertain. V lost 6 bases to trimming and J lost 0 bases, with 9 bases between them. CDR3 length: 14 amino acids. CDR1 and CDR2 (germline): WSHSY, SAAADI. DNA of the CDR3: TGCGCCAGCAGGGCGGACGGTAGCAATCAGCCCCAGCATTTT. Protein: CASRADGSNQPQHF.

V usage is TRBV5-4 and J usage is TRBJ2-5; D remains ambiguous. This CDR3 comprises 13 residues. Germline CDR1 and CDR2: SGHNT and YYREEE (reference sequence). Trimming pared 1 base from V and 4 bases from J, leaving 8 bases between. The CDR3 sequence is CASSLWVGETQYF. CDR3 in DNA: TGTGCCAGCAGCTTGTGGGTCGGAGAGACCCAGTACTTC.

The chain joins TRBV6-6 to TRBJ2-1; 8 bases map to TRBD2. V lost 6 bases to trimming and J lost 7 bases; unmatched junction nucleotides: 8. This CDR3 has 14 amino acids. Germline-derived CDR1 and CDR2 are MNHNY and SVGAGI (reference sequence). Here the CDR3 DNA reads TGTGCCAGCAGAGGAGCGGGGGTAATAAATGAGCAGTTCTTC. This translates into CASRGAGVINEQFF.

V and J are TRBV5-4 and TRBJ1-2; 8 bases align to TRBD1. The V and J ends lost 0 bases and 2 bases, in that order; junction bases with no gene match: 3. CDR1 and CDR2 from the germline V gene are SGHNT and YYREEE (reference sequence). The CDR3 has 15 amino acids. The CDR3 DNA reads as TGTGCCAGCAGCTTGGATGCAGGGGGCAACTATGGCTACACCTTC. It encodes CASSLDAGGNYGYTF.

Here the CDR3 DNA reads TGTGCCAGCAGCTTGGCGGGGACAGGGGGAAACTATGGCTACACCTTC. This encodes CASSLAGTGGNYGYTF. The V and J genes are TRBV5-4 and TRBJ1-2; 11 bases fit TRBD1. CDR1 SGHNT and CDR2 YYREEE come from the germline V gene (reference sequence). The trim removed 0 bases at V and 2 bases at J, leaving 3 bases unmatched. The CDR3 runs 16 residues.

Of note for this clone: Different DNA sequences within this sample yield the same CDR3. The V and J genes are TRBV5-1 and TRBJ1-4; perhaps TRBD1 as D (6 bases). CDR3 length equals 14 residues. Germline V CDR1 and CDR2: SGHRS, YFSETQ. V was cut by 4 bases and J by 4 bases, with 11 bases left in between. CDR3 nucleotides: TGCGCCAGCAGCCCCGGACAGATTAATGAAAAACTGTTTTTT. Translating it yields CASSPGQINEKLFF.

The CDR3 DNA is TGTGCCAGCAGTTCGACAGGGTCTGGGGCCAACGTCCTGACTTTC. Encoded protein: CASSSTGSGANVLTF. The J gene is TRBJ2-6, the V gene TRBV6-5; 7 bases line up with TRBD1. Germline CDR1 reads MNHEY; CDR2 reads SVGAGI. The CDR3 length is 15 residues. V dropped 4 bases and J dropped 1; count of bases not matched to a gene: 1.

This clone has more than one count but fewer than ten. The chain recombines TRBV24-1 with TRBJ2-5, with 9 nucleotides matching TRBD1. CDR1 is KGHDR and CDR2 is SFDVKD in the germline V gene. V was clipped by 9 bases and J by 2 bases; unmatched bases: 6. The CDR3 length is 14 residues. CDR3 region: CATSTGGVQETQYF. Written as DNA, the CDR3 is TGTGCCACCTCGACAGGGGGTGTGCAAGAGACCCAGTACTTC.

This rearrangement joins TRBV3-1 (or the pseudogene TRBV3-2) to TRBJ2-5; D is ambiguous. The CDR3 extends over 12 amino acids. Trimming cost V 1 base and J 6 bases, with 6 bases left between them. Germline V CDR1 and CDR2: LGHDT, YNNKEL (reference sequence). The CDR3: CASSQVGQTQYF. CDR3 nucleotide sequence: TGTGCCAGCAGCCAAGTCGGGCAGACCCAGTACTTC.

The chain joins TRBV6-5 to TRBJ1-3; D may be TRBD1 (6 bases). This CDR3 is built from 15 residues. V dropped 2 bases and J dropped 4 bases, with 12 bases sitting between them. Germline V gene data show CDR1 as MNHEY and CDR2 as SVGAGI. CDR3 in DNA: TGTGCCAGCAGTTACAGTTGGGGGCAAGGAAACACCATATATTTT. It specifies CASSYSWGQGNTIYF.

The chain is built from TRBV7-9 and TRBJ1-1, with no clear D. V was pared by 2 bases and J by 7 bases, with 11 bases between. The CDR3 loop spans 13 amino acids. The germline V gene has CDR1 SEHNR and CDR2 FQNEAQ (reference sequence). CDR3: CASSLWDASEAFF. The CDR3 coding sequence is TGTGCCAGCAGCTTATGGGATGCTAGTGAAGCTTTCTTT.

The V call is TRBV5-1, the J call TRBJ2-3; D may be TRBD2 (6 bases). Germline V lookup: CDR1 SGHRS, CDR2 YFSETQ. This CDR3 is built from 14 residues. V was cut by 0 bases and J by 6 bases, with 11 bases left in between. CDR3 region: CASSLGAGPDTQYF. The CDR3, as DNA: TGCGCCAGCAGCTTGGGGGCGGGGCCCGATACGCAGTATTTT.